This T cell receptor (beta chain) appears in the sequencing data of a study of STAT5B mutations in CD4+ large granular lymphocyte leukemia. Overall study results and limits: The CD4+ versus CD8+ T-LGLL clonality difference may reflect limited sample size.

Concerning this clone: Its specificity is unknown.

Only in-frame clones appear in the TCRdb table, and some are missing; sequencing was by immunoSEQ multiplex PCR. The data show 37,000 or so clones, roughly 80% seen once. The receptor was derived from a human donor in good health. Sequenced sample: CD4+ T cells from blood buffy coats.

CDR3 in amino acids: CASSDLAGGRGEQFF. DNA of the CDR3: TGTGCCAGCAGTGACCTAGCGGGAGGCCGCGGTGAGCAGTTCTTC. This chain joins TRBV6-1 and TRBJ2-1, with 11 bases that match TRBD2. Germline V gene data show CDR1 as MNHNS and CDR2 as SASEGT. The V gene end was trimmed by 3 bases and the J gene end by 9 bases; junction bases not matched to a gene: 7. This CDR3 contains 15 residues.